This passage covers 32 T cell receptor beta chains from one sample sequenced in a study of cytomegalovirus exposure and HLA in healthy donors. Researchers ran the PCR with 60 Vbeta and 13 Jbeta primers. Only in-frame clones appear in the TCRdb table, and some are missing; sequencing was by immunoSEQ multiplex PCR. The sample contains approximately 140,000 clones, roughly three quarters of which appear only once. Input material: PBMCs. The origin of the receptors is a man aged 18 to 29 in good health and CMV-seronegative.

This chain links TRBV19 with TRBJ1-2, with D tentatively TRBD1 (6 bases). V was pared by 5 bases and J by 4 bases, with 17 bases between. CDR1 and CDR2 (germline): LNHDA, SQIVND (reference sequence). The CDR3 runs 15 residues. The DNA for the CDR3 is TGTGCCAGTAGTCCCGGACGACAGGACACCTATGGCTACACCTTC. It yields the protein CASSPGRQDTYGYTF. The full variable domain, with the rest looked up from reference TRBV19 and TRBJ1-2, is DGGITQSPKYLFRKEGQNVTLSCEQNLNHDAMYWYRQDPGQGLRLIYYSQIVNDFQKGDIAEGYSVSREKKESFPLTVTSAQKNPTAFYLCASSPGRQDTYGYTFGSGTRLTVV.

This chain uses TRBV29-1 with TRBJ2-1, with a weak D call TRBD1 (6 bases). Trimming pared 5 bases from V and 6 bases from J, leaving 17 bases between. The CDR3 is 14 residues long. Germline CDR1 reads SQVTM; CDR2 reads ANQGSEA. DNA of the CDR3: TGCAGCGTTTTGGCGGTGGGGGCCTCCAATGAGCAGTTCTTC. Translating it yields CSVLAVGASNEQFF.

In its sample, this clone was seen a few times. The chain recombines TRBV4-1 with TRBJ1-4; D might be TRBD1 (6 bases). CDR3 length: 14 residues. The V and J ends lost 3 bases and 7 bases respectively, with 12 bases between them. Looked up from germline, CDR1 is MGHRA and CDR2 is YSYEKL. This CDR3 reads CASSQFLQGEKLFF. CDR3 DNA sequence: TGCGCCAGCAGCCAGTTTTTACAGGGTGAAAAACTGTTTTTT.

The chain recombines TRBV18 with TRBJ2-7; the D is unclear. Trimming left V 1 base short and J 1 base short, with 8 bases between. The CDR3 sequence is 14 residues long. The germline V gene encodes CDR1 KGHSH and CDR2 LQKENI. CDR3 nucleotides: TGTGCCAGCTCACCACGGGCTGAGTCCTACGAGCAGTACTTC. Its protein product is CASSPRAESYEQYF.

The rearrangement joins TRBV7-3 to TRBJ2-1; TRBD2 matches at 10 bases. The CDR3 has 15 amino acids. Trimming at V came to 5 bases and at J to 9 bases, leaving 10 bases not matched to a gene. The germline CDR1 and CDR2 sequences are SGHTA and FQGTGA. DNA of the CDR3: TGTGCCAGCAGCCTTCAGCGGGGGGGCGACGGTGAGCAGTTCTTC. This translates into CASSLQRGGDGEQFF.

This clone was seen a handful of times. This chain uses TRBV7-9 with TRBJ1-1, with unresolved D. V was pared by 2 bases and J by 13 bases, with 17 bases between. The CDR3 spans 13 residues. CDR1 SEHNR and CDR2 FQNEAQ come from the germline V gene (reference sequence). CDR3 nucleotide sequence: TGTGCCAGCAGCTTAATTTCGGGAGCCCGAAGTTTCTTT. Encoded protein: CASSLISGARSFF. The full variable domain, rest sourced from reference TRBV7-9 and TRBJ1-1, is DTGVSQNPRHKITKRGQNVTFRCDPISEHNRLYWYRQTLGQGPEFLTYFQNEAQLEKSRLLSDRFSAERPKGSFSTLEIQRTEQGDSAMYLCASSLISGARSFFGQGTRLTVV.

V and J are TRBV4-1 and TRBJ2-7, with 8 bases that match TRBD2. V dropped 2 bases and J dropped 8; count of bases not matched to a gene: 8. Per germline, CDR1 MGHRA and CDR2 YSYEKL. CDR3 length: 14 residues. The CDR3 sequence is CASSQPGLVPQQYF. The CDR3 region has the DNA TGCGCCAGCAGCCAACCGGGACTAGTCCCCCAGCAGTACTTC.

The chain carries TRBV5-1 and TRBJ2-5; 7 nucleotides align to TRBD1. The J call may be incorrect, as the DNA end agrees better with TRBJ2-7. The germline V gene has CDR1 SGHRS and CDR2 YFSETQ. The length of the CDR3 is 14 residues. CDR3: CASADTGVSYEQYF. In DNA form, the CDR3 reads TGCGCCAGCGCGGACACAGGGGTCTCCTACGAGCAGTACTTC.

The V gene is TRBV2, the J gene TRBJ2-7, with D maybe TRBD1 (6 bases). This CDR3 region has 13 residues. The germline V gene encodes CDR1 SNHLY and CDR2 FYNNEI. V was pared by 6 bases and J by 6 bases, with 15 bases between. The CDR3: CASRYTGQREQYF. CDR3 DNA: TGTGCCAGCAGATATACAGGACAGCGCGAGCAGTACTTC.

The chain employs TRBV2 and TRBJ1-6, with TRBD1 identical over 10 bases. Germline V gene lookup returns CDR1 SNHLY and CDR2 FYNNEI. The CDR3 is made up of 16 amino acids. V lost 7 bases to trimming and J lost 5 bases; unmatched junction nucleotides: 8. Here the CDR3 reads CASTQDRGGNNSPLHF. CDR3 DNA: TGTGCCAGCACCCAGGACAGGGGGGGAAATAATTCACCCCTCCACTTT.

The chain is built from TRBV5-1 and TRBJ1-1; TRBD1 agrees at 7 bases. Germline trimming cut 4 bases from V and 1 base from J; bases unmatched to any gene: 7. Germline V lookup: CDR1 SGHRS, CDR2 YFSETQ. The CDR3 consists of 15 residues. CDR3 DNA: TGCGCCAGCAGCCATCAGGGGGACCCGAACACTGAAGCTTTCTTT. Its translation is CASSHQGDPNTEAFF.

V and J are TRBV5-6 and TRBJ2-1, with 8 bases that match TRBD1. Germline V gene data show CDR1 as SGHDT and CDR2 as YYEEEE. The CDR3 contains 13 residues. V lost 4 bases, J lost 12 bases, and 9 bases stayed unmatched. CDR3 sequence reads: CASSLTGVVGQFF. CDR3 nucleotide sequence: TGTGCCAGCAGCCTGACAGGGGTTGTAGGGCAGTTCTTC.

The CDR3 sequence is CAISGRTGSTDTQYF. CDR3 in DNA: TGTGCCATCAGTGGACGGACAGGCTCCACAGATACGCAGTATTTT. The rearrangement joins TRBV10-3 to TRBJ2-3, with 7 bases that match TRBD1. Germline V lookup: CDR1 ENHRY, CDR2 SYGVKD. This CDR3 spans 15 amino acids. Trimming cost V 4 bases and J 2 bases; bases outside gene matches: 6.

This sequence joins TRBV11-3 and TRBJ1-6; 9 bases match TRBD1. Per the germline V gene, CDR1 is SGHNT and CDR2 is YENEEA. CDR3 size: 16 residues. Trimming at V came to 1 base and at J to 11 bases, leaving 9 bases not matched to a gene. The CDR3 region is CASSLVGGTGTTPLHF. CDR3 DNA: TGTGCCAGCAGCTTAGTGGGGGGGACAGGGACAACACCCCTCCACTTT.

The V and J genes are TRBV5-1 and TRBJ1-4; D possibly corresponds to TRBD1 (5 bases). V gave up 2 bases and J gave up 7 bases, with 12 bases separating them. The CDR3 extends over 14 amino acids. Germline V lookup: CDR1 SGHRS, CDR2 YFSETQ. As DNA, the CDR3 is TGCGCCAGCAGCTTCAGTCAGGGAGGTGAAAAACTGTTTTTT. It specifies CASSFSQGGEKLFF. Full variable domain (outside the CDR3, taken from reference TRBV5-1 and TRBJ1-4): KAGVTQTPRYLIKTRGQQVTLSCSPISGHRSVSWYQQTPGQGLQFLFEYFSETQRNKGNFPGRFSGRQFSNSRSEMNVSTLELGDSALYLCASSFSQGGEKLFFGSGTQLSVL.

The genes are TRBV7-2 and TRBJ2-5, with D hard to call. Looked up from germline, CDR1 is SGHTA and CDR2 is FQGNSA. This CDR3 has 15 residues. Trimming pared 0 bases from V and 5 bases from J, leaving 13 bases between. This CDR3 is CASSLAAVPQETQYF. Written as DNA, the CDR3 is TGTGCCAGCAGCTTAGCCGCAGTCCCTCAGGAGACCCAGTACTTC.

The rearrangement links TRBV18 to TRBJ1-5, with 9 positions matching TRBD1. The CDR3 is 15 residues long. The trim removed 6 bases at V and 9 bases at J, leaving 12 bases unmatched. Per the germline V gene, CDR1 is KGHSH and CDR2 is LQKENI. Here the CDR3 DNA reads TGTGCCAGCTCGTCACAGGGGGCCCCTGACAGGCCCCAGCATTTT. Protein product: CASSSQGAPDRPQHF.

The V call is TRBV5-4, the J call TRBJ2-7; TRBD1 aligns across 7 bases. V lost 3 bases, J lost 1 base, and 7 bases stayed unmatched. The CDR3 length is 15 residues. Germline CDR1 reads SGHNT; CDR2 reads YYREEE (reference sequence). This CDR3 reads CASSSGTAMSYEQYF. For the CDR3, the DNA is TGTGCCAGCAGCTCGGGGACAGCCATGTCCTACGAGCAGTACTTC.

The V call is TRBV6-5, the J call TRBJ2-5; D perhaps matches TRBD1 (5 bases). CDR1 and CDR2 from the germline V gene are MNHEY and SVGAGI. This CDR3 is built from 15 residues. Trimming pared 2 bases from V and 1 base from J, leaving 11 bases between. The CDR3 DNA follows: TGTGCCAGCAGTTACATCCAGGGTAGCCAAGAGACCCAGTACTTC. As protein: CASSYIQGSQETQYF.

Concerning this clone itself: This same CDR3 is encoded by further DNA sequences in the sample. The chain employs TRBV2 and TRBJ1-2; 8 positions agree with TRBD1. CDR1 and CDR2 from the germline V gene are SNHLY and FYNNEI. The V segment lost 10 bases and the J segment 8 bases; nucleotides outside the gene matches: 21. CDR3 length: 16 amino acids. The CDR3 protein is CATLQGGTGNFGGYTF. CDR3 DNA sequence: TGTGCCACCCTACAGGGGGGGACAGGCAACTTTGGGGGCTACACCTTC.

CDR3 sequence (DNA): TGTGCCAGCAACCACTACCCGGACAGGGGGGACCTGGGTGAGCAGTTCTTC. Translated, it gives CASNHYPDRGDLGEQFF. The J gene is TRBJ2-1, the V gene TRBV9; the match to TRBD1 covers 10 bases. Germline values: CDR1 SGDLS, CDR2 YYNGEE. V was clipped by 6 bases and J by 9 bases; unmatched bases: 18. CDR3 length: 17 residues.

This chain connects TRBV6-1 to TRBJ1-2; a possible D gene is TRBD1 (6 bases). From germline, CDR1 is MNHNS and CDR2 SASEGT. The CDR3 has 13 residues. V was pared by 4 bases and J by 3 bases, with 9 bases between. The CDR3 protein is CASSGTGYYGYTF. The CDR3, as DNA: TGTGCCAGCAGTGGCACAGGGTACTATGGCTACACCTTC.

This chain joins TRBV7-7 and TRBJ2-5, with 8 bases aligning to TRBD2. This CDR3 is 16 amino acids long. Germline CDR1 SSHAT, CDR2 FNYEAQ (reference sequence). V was clipped by 0 bases and J by 4 bases; unmatched bases: 7. Here the CDR3 DNA reads TGTGCCAGCAGCTTAGCAGGAGGTACTAGCGGAGAGACCCAGTACTTC. It is translated as CASSLAGGTSGETQYF. The full variable domain, with the rest looked up from reference TRBV7-7 and TRBJ2-5, is GAGVSQSPRYKVTKRGQDVTLRCDPISSHATLYWYQQALGQGPEFLTYFNYEAQPDKSGLPSDRFSAERPEGSISTLTIQRTEQRDSAMYRCASSLAGGTSGETQYFGPGTRLLVL.

V gene TRBV5-1 combines with J gene TRBJ2-6, with no clear D. CDR1 is SGHRS and CDR2 is YFSETQ in the germline V gene. Trimming removed 4 bases at V and 0 bases at J, with 11 bases between. CDR3 length: 16 amino acids. The CDR3 DNA sequence: TGCGCCAGCAGCCCTGCCTCCGGCTCTGGGGCCAACGTCCTGACTTTC. Amino acids: CASSPASGSGANVLTF.

V and J are TRBV18 and TRBJ2-4, with 9 positions matching TRBD1. The CDR3 extends over 14 amino acids. After removal of 2 bases from V and 8 bases from J, the junction contained 4 bases not matched to a gene. The germline CDR1 and CDR2 sequences are KGHSH and LQKENI. The CDR3 DNA reads as TGTGCCAGCTCACCAAGACAGGGGGATGACATTCAGTACTTC. The encoded protein is CASSPRQGDDIQYF.

The chain carries TRBV12-2 and TRBJ1-2; TRBD1, as called in the table, went unchecked against the DNA. TRBV12-2 is marked as a pseudogene. This CDR3 has 17 residues. The CDR3 nucleotides read TGTGCAAGTCGCTTAGCGTACGAGGGGACAGTGGTCTATGGCTACACCTTC. It codes for CASRLAYEGTVVYGYTF.

The V gene is TRBV5-1, the J gene TRBJ2-6; the match to TRBD1 covers 8 bases. The V gene's germline CDR1 is SGHRS and CDR2 YFSETQ. This CDR3 spans 16 amino acids. Trimming removed 2 bases from V and 0 bases from J; junction bases left unmatched: 1. The CDR3 coding sequence is TGCGCCAGCAGCTTCACAGGGGGCTCTGGGGCCAACGTCCTGACTTTC. Translation gives CASSFTGGSGANVLTF.

The chain links TRBV4-2 to TRBJ2-1; perhaps TRBD2 as D (5 bases). CDR1 and CDR2 (germline): LGHNA, YNFKEQ. The length of the CDR3 is 15 residues. V was trimmed by 0 bases and J by 9 bases, leaving 15 bases between them. The CDR3 DNA follows: TGTGCCAGCAGCCAAGACTTGGACTTAATCAGTGAGCAGTTCTTC. Its translation is CASSQDLDLISEQFF.

In regard to this clone: Other DNA sequences within the sample encode an identical CDR3. The rearrangement links TRBV5-1 to TRBJ1-5, with a tentative D call TRBD1 (6 bases). With 1 base removed from V and 4 bases from J, the gap between germline ends came to 6 bases. The germline CDR1 and CDR2 sequences are SGHRS and YFSETQ. This CDR3 region has 13 residues. The CDR3 nucleotides are TGCGCCAGCAGCTTGCAGGGGAATCAGCCCCAGCATTTT. Encoded protein: CASSLQGNQPQHF.

The J gene is TRBJ1-1, the V gene TRBV6-4; TRBD1 matches 8 bases. V shed 7 bases, J shed 3 bases, and the junction held 7 bases outside the gene matches. This CDR3 comprises 14 residues. Per germline, CDR1 MRHNA and CDR2 SNTAGT. CDR3 sequence (DNA): TGTGCCAGCAAGGACAGGGCGGTCGACACTGAAGCTTTCTTT. Amino acids: CASKDRAVDTEAFF.

This clone was observed a few times. This chain joins TRBV6-5 and TRBJ2-5, with TRBD1 as a possible D gene (5 bases). Germline V gene lookup returns CDR1 MNHEY and CDR2 SVGAGI. The CDR3 sequence is 14 residues long. With 0 bases removed from V and 7 bases from J, the gap between germline ends came to 12 bases. The CDR3 coding sequence is TGTGCCAGCAGTTACTCGGGGCTAGGGGCGACCCAGTACTTC. Translating it yields CASSYSGLGATQYF.

The genes are TRBV7-3 and TRBJ2-1, with D maybe TRBD1 (5 bases). CDR3 length equals 14 residues. V was clipped by 5 bases and J by 8 bases, with 16 bases between them. Germline assignment: CDR1 SGHTA and CDR2 FQGTGA. The CDR3 here is CASSVGAYGDEQFF. CDR3 sequence (DNA): TGTGCCAGCAGCGTAGGGGCCTATGGTGATGAGCAGTTCTTC.